The present T cell receptor beta chain was sequenced within a study of control samples from healthy donors and cancer patients. The trim removed 6 bases at V and 3 bases at J, leaving 8 bases unmatched. From germline, CDR1 is SGHDT and CDR2 YYEEEE. This CDR3 spans 14 amino acids. Data came from immunoSEQ multiplex PCR; TCRdb stores just in-frame clones and leaves some out. The data hold roughly 92,000 clones, with 85% to 90% observed a single time. The sequenced sample consisted of blood. V is TRBV5-6 and J is TRBJ2-7, with 8 bases lining up with TRBD1. The source is a woman in her sixties in good health. In nucleotides, the CDR3 is TGTGCCAGCACCAGGGGGCCTCACTTCTACGAGCAGTACTTC. This encodes CASTRGPHFYEQYF.